The 21 T cell receptor beta chains below all came from one sample that was sequenced in a study of memory B cells and T cells in multiple sclerosis. The data were produced by immunoSEQ multiplex PCR, yet TCRdb's version contains in-frame clones alone and is incomplete. This table has approximately 32,000 clones, about 82% appearing once. Stimulus-free culture yielded autoproliferating CFSE-dim and non-proliferating CFSE-high T cells, each sequenced separately. Cultures began with roughly 5.4x10^7 CFSE-labeled PBMCs, unstimulated for roughly 7 days, with replicate wells pooled. Antigen specificity for these receptors is unknown. Sequenced material: PBMCs from blood kept in culture. The receptor set was obtained from a human donor with multiple sclerosis.

The rearrangement links TRBV14 to TRBJ2-2; 7 bases are a match to TRBD1. Germline lookup yields CDR1 SGHDN and CDR2 FVKESK. CDR3 length: 15 residues. J lost 5 bases, V lost 4 bases, and 7 bases had no gene match. The CDR3 DNA reads TGTGCCAGCAGCCGATACAGGGGAGAGACCGGGGAGCTGTTTTTT. It encodes CASSRYRGETGELFF.

CDR3 region: CASSRDRENTEAFF. For the CDR3, the DNA is TGTGCCAGCAGCCGGGACAGGGAAAACACTGAAGCTTTCTTT. The chain carries TRBV6-1 and TRBJ1-1, with 9 nucleotides matching TRBD1. Trimming removed 6 bases from V and 2 bases from J; junction bases left unmatched: 4. The CDR3 totals 14 residues. Germline CDR1 reads MNHNS; CDR2 reads SASEGT.

The chain uses TRBV6-1 and TRBJ1-2; tentative D call: TRBD1 (5 bases). Trimming took 6 bases from V and 4 from J, leaving 12 bases between them. The CDR3 contains 13 residues. Per the germline V gene, CDR1 is MNHNS and CDR2 is SASEGT. The CDR3 region has the DNA TGTGCCAGCAGGACTCCGACAGTCTATGGCTACACCTTC. Protein product: CASRTPTVYGYTF.

This rearrangement joins TRBV5-1 to TRBJ2-7; 8 bases match TRBD1. CDR1 SGHRS and CDR2 YFSETQ come from the germline V gene. This CDR3 region has 14 residues. V shed 5 bases and J 0 bases; nucleotides not matched to a gene: 4. The CDR3 nucleotides read TGCGCCAGCAGTCGGGACAGGATCTCCTACGAGCAGTACTTC. The encoded protein is CASSRDRISYEQYF.

The J gene is TRBJ1-1, the V gene TRBV13, with a tentative D call TRBD1 (6 bases). Germline values: CDR1 PRHDT, CDR2 FYEKMQ (reference sequence). The CDR3 sequence is 16 residues long. V lost 2 bases, J lost 3 bases, and 16 bases lay in between. The CDR3 sequence is CASSLFITGLDTEAFF. The CDR3 region has the DNA TGTGCCAGCAGCTTATTCATAACAGGGTTGGACACTGAAGCTTTCTTT.

V is TRBV2 and J is TRBJ2-2; no clear D. The CDR3 sequence is 12 residues long. The V gene's germline CDR1 is SNHLY and CDR2 FYNNEI. With 5 bases removed from V and 4 bases from J, the gap between germline ends came to 5 bases. CDR3 sequence: CASSLTTGELFF. In nucleotides, the CDR3 is TGTGCCAGCAGTCTAACCACCGGGGAGCTGTTTTTT.

The V gene is TRBV11-1, the J gene TRBJ2-1, with TRBD2 matching 11 bases. The CDR3 length is 15 residues. Trimming removed 5 bases from V and 6 bases from J; junction bases left unmatched: 6. CDR1 SGHAT and CDR2 FQDESV come from the germline V gene (reference sequence). The CDR3 DNA is TGTGCCAGCAGCGCCCTAGCGGGAGGAGCCAATGAGCAGTTCTTC. Translating it yields CASSALAGGANEQFF. The variable domain in full, completed from reference TRBV11-1 and TRBJ2-1, reads EAEVAQSPRYKITEKSQAVAFWCDPISGHATLYWYRQILGQGPELLVQFQDESVVDDSQLPKDRFSAERLKGVDSTLKIQPAELGDSAMYLCASSALAGGANEQFFGPGTRLTVL.

The chain links TRBV6-1 to TRBJ1-2, with 7 bases that match TRBD1. V lost 3 bases and J lost 7; bases outside the gene matches: 11. CDR1 and CDR2 from the germline V gene are MNHNS and SASEGT. The CDR3 has 15 amino acids. The CDR3 reads CASSEGVQGVVGYTF. CDR3 DNA: TGTGCCAGCAGTGAGGGCGTTCAGGGGGTCGTTGGCTACACCTTC.

The chain links TRBV2 to TRBJ2-7; D call uncertain. Trimming pared 3 bases from V and 1 base from J, leaving 7 bases between. This CDR3 contains 13 residues. Germline V CDR1 and CDR2: SNHLY, FYNNEI. CDR3 DNA sequence: TGTGCCAGCAGTGACTACCAGTCCTACGAGCAGTACTTC. Amino acid sequence: CASSDYQSYEQYF.

V usage is TRBV19 and J usage is TRBJ1-5; TRBD1 matches 8 bases. The V gene end was trimmed by 4 bases and the J gene end by 7 bases; junction bases not matched to a gene: 12. The germline gives CDR1 LNHDA, CDR2 SQIVND (reference sequence). The CDR3 is 16 residues long. The CDR3 region is CASSTGGGFVGQPQHF. The CDR3 DNA reads as TGTGCCAGTAGTACAGGGGGCGGTTTCGTAGGGCAGCCCCAGCATTTT.

The chain recombines TRBV2 with TRBJ2-4; 8 bases line up with TRBD2. This CDR3 has 14 residues. The V gene's germline CDR1 is SNHLY and CDR2 FYNNEI. The junction had 16 bases not matched to a gene; V was cut back by 6 bases and J by 15 bases. The CDR3 DNA reads TGTGCCAGCAGGGGAAGAGTAGCGGGAACTCAGGGGTACTTC. This encodes CASRGRVAGTQGYF.

The gene calls are TRBV19 and TRBJ1-2, with 7 bases aligning to TRBD1. CDR1 LNHDA and CDR2 SQIVND come from the germline V gene (reference sequence). The J segment lost 4 bases and the V segment lost 6 bases, leaving 11 bases of the junction unmatched. This CDR3 spans 15 amino acids. CDR3 coding DNA: TGTGCCAGTAGGGTTACAGGGGAGAGTTTCTATGGCTACACCTTC. Translation: CASRVTGESFYGYTF.

The chain has TRBV7-8 and TRBJ2-3, with TRBD2 identical over 7 bases. The CDR3 runs to 19 residues. The junction had 17 bases not matched to a gene; V was cut back by 3 bases and J by 2 bases. Germline V CDR1 and CDR2: SGHVS, FQNEAQ. The CDR3 DNA reads TGTGCCAGCAGCTTTTATCGTGGGGGGGACCCTAGTCACACAGATACGCAGTATTTT. It translates to CASSFYRGGDPSHTDTQYF.

This chain uses TRBV29-1 with TRBJ2-1, with TRBD2 as a possible D gene (7 bases). This CDR3 has 13 residues. The V end was cut by 5 bases, the J end by 7 bases, with 15 bases between. The germline V gene has CDR1 SQVTM and CDR2 ANQGSEA. CDR3 residues: CSVSGGAWNEQFF. Written as DNA, the CDR3 is TGCAGCGTTAGTGGGGGGGCTTGGAATGAGCAGTTCTTC.

The table lists this clone with a few counts. The genes are TRBV7-2 and TRBJ2-7, with D uncertain. Between the trimmed V and J ends, which lost 6 bases and 2 bases, there was a span of 8 bases. Germline V CDR1 and CDR2: SGHTA, FQGNSA. The CDR3 length is 12 residues. In DNA form, the CDR3 reads TGTGCCAGCAGTGAGCGAGCCTACGAGCAGTACTTC. It specifies CASSERAYEQYF.

The genes are TRBV15 and TRBJ2-5, with 10 bases lining up with TRBD2. V lost 0 bases to trimming and J lost 9 bases; unmatched junction nucleotides: 7. Germline lookup yields CDR1 LNHNV and CDR2 YYDKDF (reference sequence). The CDR3 is made up of 15 amino acids. The CDR3, as DNA: TGTGCCACCAGCAGAGAATCTAGCGGGAGTTTGGCCCAGTACTTC. It encodes CATSRESSGSLAQYF.

This clone was found a few times. The chain links TRBV19 to TRBJ2-7; TRBD2 matches at 7 bases. Trimming took 5 bases from V and 9 from J; bases not matched to a gene: 13. CDR1 LNHDA and CDR2 SQIVND come from the germline V gene (reference sequence). This CDR3 is 14 amino acids long. CDR3 nucleotides: TGTGCCAGTAGTCCTAGCAGCCGGGGGGACGGGCAGTACTTC. Translation gives CASSPSSRGDGQYF.

This chain uses TRBV7-9 with TRBJ2-3, with D unclear. This CDR3 has 13 residues. V was pared by 3 bases and J by 0 bases, with 4 bases between. Germline CDR1 and CDR2: SEHNR and FQNEAQ (reference sequence). The CDR3 DNA sequence: TGTGCCAGCAGCTTTGCTAGCACAGATACGCAGTATTTT. Amino acid sequence: CASSFASTDTQYF.

This chain connects TRBV7-2 to TRBJ1-2; a weak D match, TRBD1 (6 bases). Trimming removed 5 bases at V and 8 bases at J, with 12 bases between. This CDR3 region has 12 residues. In germline, CDR1 is SGHTA, CDR2 FQGNSA. The CDR3, as DNA: TGTGCCAGCAGCCACAGAACAGGGGGCTACACCTTC. It specifies CASSHRTGGYTF.

With respect to this clone: The identical CDR3 is also encoded by other nucleotide sequences in the sample. CDR3 bases: TGCGCCAGCAGCTTGAGGGGGGTTAGCACAGATACGCAGTATTTT. Translation gives CASSLRGVSTDTQYF. The chain joins TRBV5-1 to TRBJ2-3; D might be TRBD1 or TRBD2, each matching 6 bases. The CDR3 covers 15 residues. CDR1 is SGHRS, CDR2 YFSETQ, per germline. Trimming cost V 1 base and J 0 bases, with 9 bases left between them.

The V call is TRBV9, the J call TRBJ2-7; a weak D match, TRBD2 (6 bases). V dropped 0 bases and J dropped 3 bases, with 13 bases sitting between them. Per the germline V gene, CDR1 is SGDLS and CDR2 is YYNGEE. CDR3 length: 15 amino acids. DNA of the CDR3: TGTGCCAGCAGCGTAGCTCACGGGCGGGACTACGAGCAGTACTTC. Its protein product is CASSVAHGRDYEQYF. Variable domain in full (rest from reference TRBV9 and TRBJ2-7): DSGVTQTPKHLITATGQRVTLRCSPRSGDLSVYWYQQSLDQGLQFLIQYYNGEERAKGNILERFSAQQFPDLHSELNLSSLELGDSALYFCASSVAHGRDYEQYFGPGTRLTVT.